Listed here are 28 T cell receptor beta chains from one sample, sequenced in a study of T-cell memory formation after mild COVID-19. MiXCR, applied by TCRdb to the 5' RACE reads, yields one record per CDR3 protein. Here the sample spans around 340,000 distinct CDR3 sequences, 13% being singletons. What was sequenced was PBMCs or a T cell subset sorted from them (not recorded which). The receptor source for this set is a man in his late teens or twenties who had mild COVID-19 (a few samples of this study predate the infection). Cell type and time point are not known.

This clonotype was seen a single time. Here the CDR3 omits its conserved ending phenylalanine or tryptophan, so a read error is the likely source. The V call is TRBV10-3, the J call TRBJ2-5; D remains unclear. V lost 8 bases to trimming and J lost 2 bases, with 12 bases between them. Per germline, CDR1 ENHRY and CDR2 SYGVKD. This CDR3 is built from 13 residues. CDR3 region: CAIQPHIQETQYL. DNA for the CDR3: TGTGCCATCCAACCCCACATACAAGAGACCCAGTACCTC.

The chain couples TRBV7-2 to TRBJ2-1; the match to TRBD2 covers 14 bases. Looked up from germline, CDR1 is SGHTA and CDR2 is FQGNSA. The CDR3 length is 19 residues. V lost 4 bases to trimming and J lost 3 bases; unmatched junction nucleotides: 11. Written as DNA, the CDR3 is TGTGCCAGCAGCTACTTTCCCCCCGGGACTAGCGGGGGCTACAATGAGCAGTTCTTC. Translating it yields CASSYFPPGTSGGYNEQFF. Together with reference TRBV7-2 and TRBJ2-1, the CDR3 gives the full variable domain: GAGVSQSPSNKVTEKGKDVELRCDPISGHTALYWYRQSLGQGLEFLIYFQGNSAPDKSGLPSDRFSAERTGGSVSTLTIQRTQQEDSAVYLCASSYFPPGTSGGYNEQFFGPGTRLTVL.

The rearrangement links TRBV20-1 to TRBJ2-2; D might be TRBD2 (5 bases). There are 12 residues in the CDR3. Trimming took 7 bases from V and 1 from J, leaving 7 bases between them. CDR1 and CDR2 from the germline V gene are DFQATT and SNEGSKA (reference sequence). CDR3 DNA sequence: TGCAGTGTACGGGGGAACACCGGGGAGCTGTTTTTT. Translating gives CSVRGNTGELFF.

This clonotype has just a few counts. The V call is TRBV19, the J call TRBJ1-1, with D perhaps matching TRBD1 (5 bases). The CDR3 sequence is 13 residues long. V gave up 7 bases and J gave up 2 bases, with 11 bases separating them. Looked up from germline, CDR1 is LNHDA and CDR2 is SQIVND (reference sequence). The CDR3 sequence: CASISRANTEAFF. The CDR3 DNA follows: TGTGCCAGTATTAGCAGGGCAAACACTGAAGCTTTCTTT.

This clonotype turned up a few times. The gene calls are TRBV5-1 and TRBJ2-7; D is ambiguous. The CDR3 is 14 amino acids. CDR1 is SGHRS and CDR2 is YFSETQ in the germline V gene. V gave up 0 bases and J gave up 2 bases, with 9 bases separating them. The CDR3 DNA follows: TGCGCCAGCAGCTTGGCGGGCAGTCCCTACGAGCAGTACGTC. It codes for CASSLAGSPYEQYV.

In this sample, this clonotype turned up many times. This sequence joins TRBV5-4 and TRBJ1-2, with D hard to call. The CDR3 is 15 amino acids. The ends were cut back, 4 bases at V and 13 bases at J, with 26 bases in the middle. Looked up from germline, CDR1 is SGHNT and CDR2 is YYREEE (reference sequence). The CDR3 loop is CASSPLATAAPDSTF. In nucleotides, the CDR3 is TGTGCCAGCAGCCCCCTAGCCACAGCGGCCCCAGACTCCACCTTC. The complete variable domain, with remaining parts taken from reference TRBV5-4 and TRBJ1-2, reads ETGVTQSPTHLIKTRGQQVTLRCSSQSGHNTVSWYQQALGQGPQFIFQYYREEENGRGNFPPRFSGLQFPNYSSELNVNALELDDSALYLCASSPLATAAPDSTFGSGTRLTVV.

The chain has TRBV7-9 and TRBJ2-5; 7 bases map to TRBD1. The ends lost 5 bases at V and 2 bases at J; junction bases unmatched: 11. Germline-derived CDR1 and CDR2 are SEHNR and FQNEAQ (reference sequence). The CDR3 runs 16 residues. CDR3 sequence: CASSIGLRTGQETQYF. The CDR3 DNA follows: TGTGCCAGCAGCATCGGACTTCGGACAGGTCAAGAGACCCAGTACTTC.

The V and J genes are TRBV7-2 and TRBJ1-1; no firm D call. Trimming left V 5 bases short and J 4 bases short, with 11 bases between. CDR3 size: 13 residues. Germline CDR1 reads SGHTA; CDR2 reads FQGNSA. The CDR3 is CASSRPVSTEAFF. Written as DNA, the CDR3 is TGTGCCAGCAGCCGACCTGTTAGCACTGAAGCTTTCTTT.

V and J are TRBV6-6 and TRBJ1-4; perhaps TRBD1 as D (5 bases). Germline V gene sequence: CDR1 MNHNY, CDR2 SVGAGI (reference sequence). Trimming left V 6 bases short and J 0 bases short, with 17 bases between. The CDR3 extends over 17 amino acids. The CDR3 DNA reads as TGTGCCAGCAGACCTAGGAGGGACCGTCCAACTAATGAAAAACTGTTTTTT. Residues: CASRPRRDRPTNEKLFF.

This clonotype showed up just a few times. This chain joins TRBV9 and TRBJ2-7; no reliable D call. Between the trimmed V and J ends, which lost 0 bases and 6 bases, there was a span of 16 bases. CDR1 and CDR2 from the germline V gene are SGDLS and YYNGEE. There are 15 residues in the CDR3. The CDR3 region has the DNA TGTGCCAGCAGCGTAGTAGGGCACGTTTACGGCGAGCAGTACGTC. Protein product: CASSVVGHVYGEQYV.

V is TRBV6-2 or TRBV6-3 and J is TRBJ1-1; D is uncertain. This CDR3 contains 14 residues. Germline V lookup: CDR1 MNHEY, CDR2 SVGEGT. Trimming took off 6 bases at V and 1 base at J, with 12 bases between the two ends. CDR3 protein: CASSLLSWNTEAFF. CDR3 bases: TGTGCCAGCAGCCTGCTTTCCTGGAACACTGAAGCTTTCTTT.

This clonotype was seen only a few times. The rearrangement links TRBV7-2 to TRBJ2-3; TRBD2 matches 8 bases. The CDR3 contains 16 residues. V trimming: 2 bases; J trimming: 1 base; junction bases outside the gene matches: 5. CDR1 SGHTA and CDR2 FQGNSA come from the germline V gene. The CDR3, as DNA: TGTGCCAGCAGCTTACGGATGCGGGGGGGCACAGATACGCAGTATTTT. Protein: CASSLRMRGGTDTQYF.

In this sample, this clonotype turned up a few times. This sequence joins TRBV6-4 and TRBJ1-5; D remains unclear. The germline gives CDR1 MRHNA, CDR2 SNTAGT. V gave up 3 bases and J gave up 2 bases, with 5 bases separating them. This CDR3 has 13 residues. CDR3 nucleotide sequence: TGTGCCAGCAGTGAGCAAGGCAATCAGCCCCAGCATTTT. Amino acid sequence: CASSEQGNQPQHF.

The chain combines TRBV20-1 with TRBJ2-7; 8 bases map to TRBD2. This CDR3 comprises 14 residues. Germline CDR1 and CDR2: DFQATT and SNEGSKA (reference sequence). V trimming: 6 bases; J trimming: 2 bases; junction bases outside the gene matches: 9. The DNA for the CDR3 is TGCAGTGCCAACGGGGGAGCGGGGGCCTACGAGCAGTACTTC. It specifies CSANGGAGAYEQYF.

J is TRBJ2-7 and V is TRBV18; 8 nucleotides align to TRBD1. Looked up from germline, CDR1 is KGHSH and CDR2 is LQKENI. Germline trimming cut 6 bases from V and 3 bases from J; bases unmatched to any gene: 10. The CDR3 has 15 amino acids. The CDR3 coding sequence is TGTGCCAGCTCCCTCCGGACAGGGAATGGCTACGAGCAGTACTTC. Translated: CASSLRTGNGYEQYF.

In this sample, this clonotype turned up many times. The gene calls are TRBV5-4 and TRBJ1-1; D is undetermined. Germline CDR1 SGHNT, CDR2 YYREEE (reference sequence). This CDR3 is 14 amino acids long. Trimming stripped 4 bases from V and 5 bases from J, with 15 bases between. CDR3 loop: CASSRASDYTEAFF. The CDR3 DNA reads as TGTGCCAGCAGCCGAGCGTCGGATTATACTGAAGCTTTCTTT.

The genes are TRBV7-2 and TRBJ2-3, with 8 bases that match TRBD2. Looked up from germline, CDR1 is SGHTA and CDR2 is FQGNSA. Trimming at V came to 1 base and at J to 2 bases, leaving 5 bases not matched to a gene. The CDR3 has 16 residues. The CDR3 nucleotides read TGTGCCAGCAGCTTAGGGCGGGGGGCCCCCACAGATACGCAGTATTTT. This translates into CASSLGRGAPTDTQYF.

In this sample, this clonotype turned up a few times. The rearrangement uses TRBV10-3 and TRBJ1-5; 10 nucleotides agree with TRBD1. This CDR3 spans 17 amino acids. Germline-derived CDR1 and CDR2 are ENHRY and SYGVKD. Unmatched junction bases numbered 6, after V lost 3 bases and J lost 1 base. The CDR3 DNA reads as TGTGCCATCAGTGACTCGGGACAGGGGATGAGCAATCAGCCCCAGCATTTT. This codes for CAISDSGQGMSNQPQHF.

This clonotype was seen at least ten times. The CDR3 sequence: CATSRLQENTEAFF. CDR3 in DNA: TGTGCCACCAGCAGACTACAGGAGAACACTGAAGCTTTCTTT. This chain uses TRBV15 with TRBJ1-1; maybe TRBD1 (5 bases). The V gene's germline CDR1 is LNHNV and CDR2 YYDKDF (reference sequence). This CDR3 region has 14 residues. Trimming cost V 2 bases and J 1 base, with 8 bases left between them. The full variable domain, with the rest looked up from reference TRBV15 and TRBJ1-1, is DAMVIQNPRYQVTQFGKPVTLSCSQTLNHNVMYWYQQKSSQAPKLLFHYYDKDFNNEADTPDNFQSRRPNTSFCFLDIRSPGLGDTAMYLCATSRLQENTEAFFGQGTRLTVV.

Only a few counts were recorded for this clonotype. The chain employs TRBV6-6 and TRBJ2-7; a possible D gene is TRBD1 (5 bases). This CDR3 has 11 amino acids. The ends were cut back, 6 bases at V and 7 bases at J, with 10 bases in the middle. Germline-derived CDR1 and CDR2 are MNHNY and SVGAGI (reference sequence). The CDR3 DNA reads TGTGCCAGCAGCTATCGGACAGAGCAGTACGTC. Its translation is CASSYRTEQYV.

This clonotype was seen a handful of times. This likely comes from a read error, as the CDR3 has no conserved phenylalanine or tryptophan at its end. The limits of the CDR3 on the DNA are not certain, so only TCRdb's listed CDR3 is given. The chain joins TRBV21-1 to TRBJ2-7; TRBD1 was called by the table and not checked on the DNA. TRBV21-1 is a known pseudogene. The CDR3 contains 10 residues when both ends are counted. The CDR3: CASSPLGSEA.

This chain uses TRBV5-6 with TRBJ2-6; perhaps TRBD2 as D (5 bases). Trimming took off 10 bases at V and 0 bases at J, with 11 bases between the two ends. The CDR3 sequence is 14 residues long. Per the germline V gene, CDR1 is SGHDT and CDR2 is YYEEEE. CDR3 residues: CASRAGSGANVLTF. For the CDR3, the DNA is TGTGCCTCCCGGGCGGGCTCTGGGGCCAACGTCCTGACTTTC.

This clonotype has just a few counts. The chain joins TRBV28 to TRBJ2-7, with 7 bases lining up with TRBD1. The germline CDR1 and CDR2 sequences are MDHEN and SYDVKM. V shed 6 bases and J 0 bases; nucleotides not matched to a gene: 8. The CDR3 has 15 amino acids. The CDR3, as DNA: TGTGCCAGCAGCGAGACAGGGTATAGCTCCTACGAGCAGTACGTC. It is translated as CASSETGYSSYEQYV.

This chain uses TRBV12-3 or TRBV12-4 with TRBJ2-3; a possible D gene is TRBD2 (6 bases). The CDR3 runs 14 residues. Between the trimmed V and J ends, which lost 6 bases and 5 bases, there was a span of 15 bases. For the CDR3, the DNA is TGTGCCAGCAGCTCCCTCGGGGGTAAAGATACGCAGTATTTT. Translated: CASSSLGGKDTQYF.

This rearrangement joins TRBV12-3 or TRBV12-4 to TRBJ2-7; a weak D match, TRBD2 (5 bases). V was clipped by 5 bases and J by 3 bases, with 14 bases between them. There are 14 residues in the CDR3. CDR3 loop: CASSPNLGSYEQYV. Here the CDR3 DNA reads TGTGCCAGCAGTCCGAACCTGGGGAGCTACGAGCAGTACGTC.

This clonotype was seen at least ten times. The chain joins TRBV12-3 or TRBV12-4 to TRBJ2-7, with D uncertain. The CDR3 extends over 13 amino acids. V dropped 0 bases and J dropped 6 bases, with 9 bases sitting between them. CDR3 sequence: CASSLAKGFEQYV. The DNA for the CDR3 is TGTGCCAGCAGTTTAGCGAAAGGGTTCGAGCAGTACGTC.

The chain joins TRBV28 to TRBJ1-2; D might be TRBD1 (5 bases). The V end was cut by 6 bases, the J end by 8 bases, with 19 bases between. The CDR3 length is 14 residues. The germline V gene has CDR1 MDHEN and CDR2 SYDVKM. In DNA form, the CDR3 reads TGTGCCAGCAGCCCTGCGGGGGTCCCGAGGGGCTACACCTTC. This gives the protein CASSPAGVPRGYTF.

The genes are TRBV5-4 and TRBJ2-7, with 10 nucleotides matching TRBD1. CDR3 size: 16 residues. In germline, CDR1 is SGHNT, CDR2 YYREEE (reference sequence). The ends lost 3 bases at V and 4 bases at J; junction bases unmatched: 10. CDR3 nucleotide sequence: TGTGCCAGCAGCTCACCGGGACAGGGGAATTCGTACGAGCAGTACTTC. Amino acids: CASSSPGQGNSYEQYF.